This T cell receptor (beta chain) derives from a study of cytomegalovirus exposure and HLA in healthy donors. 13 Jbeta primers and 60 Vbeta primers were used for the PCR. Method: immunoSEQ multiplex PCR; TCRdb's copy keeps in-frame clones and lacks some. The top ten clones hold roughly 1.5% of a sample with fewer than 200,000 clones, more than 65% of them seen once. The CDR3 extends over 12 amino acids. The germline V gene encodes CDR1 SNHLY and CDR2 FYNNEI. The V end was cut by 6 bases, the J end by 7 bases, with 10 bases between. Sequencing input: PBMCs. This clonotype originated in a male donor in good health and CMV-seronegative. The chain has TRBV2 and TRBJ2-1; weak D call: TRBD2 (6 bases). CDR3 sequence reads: CASSPLANEQFF. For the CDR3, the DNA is TGTGCCAGCAGCCCCCTAGCGAATGAGCAGTTCTTC.